This T cell receptor beta chain was obtained from a study of blood T cell repertoires in COVID-19. Study-level information: COVID-19 samples collected from the United States, Italy and Spain covered acute and convalescent phases. In each case, the material was cDNA or gDNA derived from T cells, B-cell-depleted T cells, or PBMCs.

The germline CDR1 and CDR2 sequences are LNHDA and SQIVND (reference sequence). The ends lost 7 bases at V and 4 bases at J; junction bases unmatched: 9. CDR3 length equals 15 residues. Per the original data handling: For nucleated cells, counts were estimated from reference gene primer amplification. The assay was immunoSEQ multiplex PCR, and TCRdb's table has in-frame clones only and misses some. V, J and clone size reflect that table, while D and trimming were determined from the DNA. In the table there are 47,000 or so clones, 80% to 90% of which are singletons. The receptor's source is a woman aged 55-69 years with acute or convalescent COVID-19. The V call is TRBV19, the J call TRBJ2-1; 8 nucleotides agree with TRBD2. The sequenced sample was peripheral blood. The CDR3 DNA reads TGTGCCAGTACCTCCACTAGCGGAACTTACAATGAGCAGTTCTTC. It specifies CASTSTSGTYNEQFF.